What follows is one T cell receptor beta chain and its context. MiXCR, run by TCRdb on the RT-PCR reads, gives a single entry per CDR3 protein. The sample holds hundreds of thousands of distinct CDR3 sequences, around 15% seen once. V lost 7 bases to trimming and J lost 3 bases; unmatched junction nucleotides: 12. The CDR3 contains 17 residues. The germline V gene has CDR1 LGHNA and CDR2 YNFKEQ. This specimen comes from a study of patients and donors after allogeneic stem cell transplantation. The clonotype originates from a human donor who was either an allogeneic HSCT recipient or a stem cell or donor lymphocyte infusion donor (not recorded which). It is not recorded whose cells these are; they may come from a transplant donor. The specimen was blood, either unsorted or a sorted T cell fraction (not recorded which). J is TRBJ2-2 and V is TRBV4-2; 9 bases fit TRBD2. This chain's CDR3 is CASNSRVAGVDTGELFF. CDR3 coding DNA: TGTGCCAGCAACTCAAGGGTAGCGGGGGTTGACACCGGGGAGCTGTTTTTT.